The rows below give T cell receptor beta chains drawn from one sample of a study of T cells in localized non-small cell lung cancer. Data came from immunoSEQ multiplex PCR; TCRdb stores just in-frame clones and leaves some out. Of 50,000 to 70,000 clones in the sample, 80% to 95% were seen once. Sample: peripheral blood, taken before any cancer treatment. These receptors were taken from a man aged 35-69 years with stage I lung adenocarcinoma. The conserved cysteine and the conserved F or W are not part of the CDR3 here.

V gene	CDR3 length	CDR3 protein
TRBV7-3	13	ASSFDRASSYEQY
TRBV6-1	10	ASKRADNEQF
TRBV29-1	10	SVVIAGYGYT
TRBV30	14	AWTGLMSSYNSPLH
TRBV9	12	ASSAENSYNEQF
TRBV5-4	13	ASSLANWNTGELF
TRBV5-1	12	ASSSVGSNYGYT
TRBV27	12	ASSIGTRGETQY
TRBV5-1	12	ASSSGGGYTEAF
TRBV2	13	ASSGQGGTNEKLF
TRBV28	12	ASTPGTGDYGYT
TRBV7-2	11	ASSLGATEKLF
TRBV18	10	ASSPGVPEAF
TRBV7-9	10	ASSLYGETQY
TRBV2	14	ASSERLAGGHNEQF
TRBV2	11	ASSDPTQETQY
TRBV2	12	ASRGDTHSYEQY
TRBV23-1	17	ASSQLRPALPGDQETQY
TRBV6-6	11	ASSPPGQETQY
TRBV7-2	14	ASSPGTGPLRYEQY
TRBV7-2	12	ASSSNYQPYEQY
TRBV5-1	12	ASSLGGGYNEQF
TRBV30	12	AWSVGEGGLGAF
TRBV7-2	14	ASSAAEGLAGGEQY
TRBV13	13	ASSPSGLATDTQY
TRBV15	15	ATSSRPLRGSSDTQY
TRBV27	10	ATRSGRSEQY
TRBV7-6	14	ASSLVLGTGGGGQY
TRBV7-6	13	ASSPGPGGAETQY
TRBV12-5	10	ASGLGVGELF
TRBV19	12	ASSIGVEGNTIY
TRBV11-2	13	ASSSQGSGTDTQY
TRBV14	11	ASSHQTTGELF
TRBV6-6	14	ASSQGTGSSTDTQY
TRBV4-3	16	ASSQDVGGQGFSDTQY
TRBV4-1	15	ASSPVLRKRGSGELF
TRBV19	13	ASSRTWTGLYEQY
TRBV7-2	14	ASSLRAGATGGPQH
TRBV29-1	9	SVGVQETQY
TRBV5-4	9	ASSLKDTQY
TRBV28	14	ASSLPDRGSNQPQH
TRBV13	13	ASSAGLATTDTQY
TRBV11-1	17	ASSLSGLAGGGRSYEQY
TRBV11-1	12	ASSQRRRDAEAF
TRBV6-5	13	ASSSRTGLGEKLF
TRBV29-1	14	SVEGAGQGSSYEQY
TRBV7-6	9	ASSSKGEQY
TRBV28	13	ASRKLAGARYEQF
TRBV28	11	ASSPGSSYEQY
TRBV6-1	10	ASSVTPGELF
TRBV2	14	ASSEPDRGRPYEQY
TRBV27	16	ASSLWGPWTSGSSEQF
TRBV19	12	ASSIDQGITEAF
TRBV5-1	10	ASSYRAGEQY
TRBV5-1	14	ASSLEPSGRSGELF
TRBV7-9	13	ASSSDRGRTGELF
TRBV13	14	ASSLVSGGDVETQY
TRBV7-3	13	ASSFSGSSYNEQF
TRBV10-3	11	AISSGGNQPQH
TRBV4-3	14	ASSQDQRVSRDTQY